This T cell receptor beta chain was sequenced for a study of T-cell memory formation after mild COVID-19. Findings of the study overall: Clones shrinking between day 15 and 85 showed a balanced CD4/CD8 split, and those that grew later tilted toward CD4+. The authors did not confirm SARS-CoV-2 specificity of second-wave clones peaking day 37. Pre-infection memory showed some responding clones, and this suggested that cross-reactive memory joined. Researchers report contracting CD4+ clones mostly in CM and EM, with CD8+ clones in EMRA.

As to this clonotype: As yet, its antigen is unknown.

TCRdb called the 5' RACE reads again in MiXCR, with one record for every CDR3 protein. This table has about 340,000 distinct CDR3 sequences, 21% appearing once. Germline assignment: CDR1 SEHNR and CDR2 FQNEAQ (reference sequence). Trimming took off 4 bases at V and 1 base at J, with 14 bases between the two ends. There are 16 residues in the CDR3. This sequence was found in an adult woman who had mild COVID-19 (a few samples of this study predate the infection). Cell type and time point are not known. The source material was PBMCs or a T cell subset sorted from them (not recorded which). The V gene is TRBV7-9, the J gene TRBJ2-4; no reliable D call. This CDR3 reads CASSSTTTWAKNIQYF. In DNA, the CDR3 is TGTGCCAGCAGCTCTACTACCACGTGGGCCAAAAACATTCAGTACTTC.